This paragraph reports one T cell receptor (beta chain). This entry comes from a study of shared T cell receptors in the human thymus. From germline, CDR1 is SGHAT and CDR2 FQNNGV. CDR3 length equals 13 residues. The germline V and J ends were trimmed by 5 bases and 0 bases, with 7 bases remaining between them. Using immunoSEQ multiplex PCR, the repertoire was profiled, and TCRdb retains in-frame clones only, with some absent. The sample has 700,000 or so clones, approximately 85% seen once; the top ten hold approximately 0.01%. The same data also contributed to another study, on human thymus T cells. That work contributes: Resections removed during corrective heart surgery provided the thymus tissue used. Repertoires from thymus and blood appeared to show biased V and J gene usage. Highly overlapping thymic repertoires in unrelated individuals were reported by related research.

The clonotype comes from a girl less than two years old with a congenital heart defect. The J gene is TRBJ1-1, the V gene TRBV11-2; D gene unclear. Sequenced sample: thymocytes. The CDR3 spells CASSPSLNTEAFF. CDR3 nucleotide sequence: TGTGCCAGCAGCCCCTCGTTGAACACTGAAGCTTTCTTT. Using reference TRBV11-2 and TRBJ1-1 for the parts outside the CDR3, the full variable domain is EAGVAQSPRYKIIEKRQSVAFWCNPISGHATLYWYQQILGQGPKLLIQFQNNGVVDDSQLPKDRFSAERLKGVDSTLKIQPAKLEDSAVYLCASSPSLNTEAFFGQGTRLTVV.